This T cell receptor beta chain derives from a study of T cells in localized non-small cell lung cancer. There are 14 residues in the CDR3. Unmatched junction bases numbered 6, after V lost 5 bases and J lost 5 bases. Germline V gene lookup returns CDR1 SGHNT and CDR2 YENEEA. This table comes from immunoSEQ multiplex PCR, and its TCRdb copy is limited to in-frame clones, with some not included. The table includes roughly 2,800 clones, about 18% detected once. Findings of the study overall: Sequencing was restricted to one tumor region; therefore, heterogeneity remains possible. Median detection of top 100 tumor clones in adjacent lung was under 75 clones. The greatest T cell clonality was found in uninvolved adjacent lung (higher than in tumor). Elevated circulating T cell density in blood was associated with longer overall survival.

In this sample, this clone turned up many times. Antigen specificity is unknown. Sequencing used lung tumor tissue, obtained before any cancer treatment. V and J are TRBV11-3 and TRBJ1-2; 9 bases fit TRBD1. This receptor was taken from a woman aged 35-70 years with stage II lung adenocarcinoma. CDR3 DNA sequence: TGTGCCAGCAGCCAAAGGGACAGGGAATATGGCTACACCTTC. Translated: CASSQRDREYGYTF.